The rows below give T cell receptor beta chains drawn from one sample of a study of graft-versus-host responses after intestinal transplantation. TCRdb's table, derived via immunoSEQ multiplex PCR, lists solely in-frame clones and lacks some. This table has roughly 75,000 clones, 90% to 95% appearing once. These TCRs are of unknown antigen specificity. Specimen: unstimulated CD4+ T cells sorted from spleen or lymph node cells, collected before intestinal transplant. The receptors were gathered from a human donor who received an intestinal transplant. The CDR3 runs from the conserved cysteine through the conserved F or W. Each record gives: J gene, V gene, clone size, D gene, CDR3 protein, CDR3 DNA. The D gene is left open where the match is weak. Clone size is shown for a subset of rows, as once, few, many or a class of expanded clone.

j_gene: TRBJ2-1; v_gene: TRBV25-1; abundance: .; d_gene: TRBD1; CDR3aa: CASSEQGAAYNEQFF; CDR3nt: TGTGCCAGCAGTGAGCAGGGGGCCGCCTACAATGAGCAGTTCTTC
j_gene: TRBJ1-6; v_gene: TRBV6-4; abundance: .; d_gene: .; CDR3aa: CASSDFAGGTSSYNSPLHF; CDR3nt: TGTGCCAGCAGTGACTTTGCGGGGGGTACTAGCTCCTATAATTCACCCCTCCACTTT
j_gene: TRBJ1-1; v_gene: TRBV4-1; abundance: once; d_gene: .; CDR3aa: CASSPLRGIMNTEAFF; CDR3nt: TGCGCCAGCAGCCCTCTGCGGGGGATCATGAACACTGAAGCTTTCTTT
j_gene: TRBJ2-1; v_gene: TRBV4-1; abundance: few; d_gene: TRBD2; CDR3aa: CASSQLAGGNNEQFF; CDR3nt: TGCGCCAGCAGCCAACTAGCGGGGGGCAACAATGAGCAGTTCTTC
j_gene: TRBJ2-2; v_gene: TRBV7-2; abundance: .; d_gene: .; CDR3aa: CASTMSSVTGELFF; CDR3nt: TGTGCCAGCACTATGTCGTCGGTGACCGGGGAGCTGTTTTTT
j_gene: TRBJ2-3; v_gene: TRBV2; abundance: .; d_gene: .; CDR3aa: CASSTSGPDTQYF; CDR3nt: TGTGCCAGCAGTACCTCTGGGCCAGATACGCAGTATTTT
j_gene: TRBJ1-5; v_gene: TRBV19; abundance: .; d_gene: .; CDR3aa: CASSTNSGGNQPQHF; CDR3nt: TGTGCCAGTAGTACCAACAGTGGCGGCAATCAGCCCCAGCATTTT
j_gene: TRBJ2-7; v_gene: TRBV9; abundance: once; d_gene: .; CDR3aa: CASSPRGSPVNEQYF; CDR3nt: TGTGCCAGCAGCCCCCGGGGTAGCCCCGTAAACGAGCAGTACTTC
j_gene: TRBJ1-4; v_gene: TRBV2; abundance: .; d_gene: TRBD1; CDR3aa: CASRRDRGGKLFF; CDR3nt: TGTGCCAGCAGGAGGGACAGGGGAGGGAAACTGTTTTTT
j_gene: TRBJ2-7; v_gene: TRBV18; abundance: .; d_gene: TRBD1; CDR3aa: CASSRGTGNGEQYF; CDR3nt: TGTGCCAGCTCACGCGGGACAGGGAATGGCGAGCAGTACTTC
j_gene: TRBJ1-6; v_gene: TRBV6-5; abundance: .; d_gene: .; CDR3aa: CASSSGTLYNSPLHF; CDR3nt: TGTGCCAGCAGTTCTGGGACACTCTATAATTCACCCCTCCACTTT
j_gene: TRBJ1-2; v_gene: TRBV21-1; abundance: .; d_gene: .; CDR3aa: CASSKVGGQGHINYGYTF; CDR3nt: TGTGCCAGCAGCAAAGTCGGAGGACAGGGCCACATTAACTATGGCTACACCTTC
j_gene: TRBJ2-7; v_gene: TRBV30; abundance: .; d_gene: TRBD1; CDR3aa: CAWSRQGGSSYEQYF; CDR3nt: TGTGCCTGGAGCCGACAGGGTGGTAGCTCCTACGAGCAGTACTTC
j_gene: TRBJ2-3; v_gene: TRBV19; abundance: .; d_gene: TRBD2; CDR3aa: CASSISWGGIDTQYF; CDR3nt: TGTGCCAGTAGTATCAGTTGGGGGGGGATAGATACGCAGTATTTT
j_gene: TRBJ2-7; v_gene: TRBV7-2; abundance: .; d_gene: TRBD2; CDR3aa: CASSRSGGQNPYEQYF; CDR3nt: TGTGCCAGCAGCAGATCGGGGGGTCAGAATCCCTACGAGCAGTACTTC
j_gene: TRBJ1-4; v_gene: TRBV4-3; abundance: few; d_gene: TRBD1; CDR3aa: CASSQEAGTGHREKLFF; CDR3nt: TGCGCCAGCAGCCAAGAGGCCGGGACAGGGCACAGAGAAAAACTGTTTTTT
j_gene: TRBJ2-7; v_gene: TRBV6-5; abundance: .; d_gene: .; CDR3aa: CASSFGSSYEQYF; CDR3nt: TGTGCCAGCAGTTTCGGGTCTAGCTACGAGCAGTACTTC
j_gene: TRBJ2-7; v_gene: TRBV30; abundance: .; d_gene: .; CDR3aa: CAWSVLRRYEQYF; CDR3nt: TGTGCCTGGAGTGTACTCAGGAGGTACGAGCAGTACTTC
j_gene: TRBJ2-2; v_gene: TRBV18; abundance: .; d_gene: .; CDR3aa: CASSPGQQTTGELFF; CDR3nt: TGTGCCAGCTCACCAGGTCAGCAGACAACCGGGGAGCTGTTTTTT
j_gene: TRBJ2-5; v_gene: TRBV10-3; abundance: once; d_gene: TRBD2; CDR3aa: CAISESVAGGTETQYF; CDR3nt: TGTGCCATCAGTGAGTCGGTGGCGGGGGGCACAGAGACCCAGTACTTC
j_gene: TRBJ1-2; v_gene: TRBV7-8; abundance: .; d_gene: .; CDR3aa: CASSLATGNGLGYTF; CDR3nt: TGTGCCAGCAGCTTAGCAACCGGTAATGGTCTTGGCTACACCTTC
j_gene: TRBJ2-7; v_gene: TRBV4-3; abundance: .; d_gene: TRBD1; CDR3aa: CASSLEVTGKSYEQYF; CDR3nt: TGCGCCAGCAGCCTGGAGGTGACAGGGAAGTCCTACGAGCAGTACTTC
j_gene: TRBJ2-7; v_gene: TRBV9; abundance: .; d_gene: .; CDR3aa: CASSVGQLGSEQYF; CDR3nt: TGTGCCAGCAGCGTAGGACAGCTCGGTTCCGAGCAGTACTTC
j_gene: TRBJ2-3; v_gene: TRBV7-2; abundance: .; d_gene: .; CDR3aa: CASSLVMGASTDTQYF; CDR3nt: TGTGCCAGCAGCTTAGTTATGGGGGCTAGCACAGATACGCAGTATTTT
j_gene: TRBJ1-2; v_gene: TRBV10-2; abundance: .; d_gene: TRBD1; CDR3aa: CAATTTGQGEYGYTF; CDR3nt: TGCGCCGCGACTACTACGGGACAGGGTGAATATGGCTACACCTTC
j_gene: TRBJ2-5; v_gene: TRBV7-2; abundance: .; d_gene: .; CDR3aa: CASSSFGSGEETQYF; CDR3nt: TGTGCCAGCAGCTCTTTTGGGAGTGGGGAAGAGACCCAGTACTTC
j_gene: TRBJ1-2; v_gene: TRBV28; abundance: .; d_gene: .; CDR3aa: CATVAGQPPYGYTF; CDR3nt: TGTGCCACCGTGGCGGGGCAGCCCCCCTATGGCTACACCTTC
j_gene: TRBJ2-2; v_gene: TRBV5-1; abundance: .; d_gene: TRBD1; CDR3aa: CASSLRQGEVPGELFF; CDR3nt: TGCGCCAGCAGCTTGAGACAGGGAGAGGTACCCGGGGAGCTGTTTTTT
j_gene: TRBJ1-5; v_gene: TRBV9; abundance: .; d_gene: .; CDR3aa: CASSGGEGVKPQHF; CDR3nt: TGTGCCAGCAGCGGAGGGGAGGGGGTTAAGCCCCAGCATTTT
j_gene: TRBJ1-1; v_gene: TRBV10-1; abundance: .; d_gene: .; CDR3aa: CASSESTVPPEAFF; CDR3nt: TGCGCCAGCAGTGAGTCGACAGTTCCCCCCGAAGCTTTCTTT
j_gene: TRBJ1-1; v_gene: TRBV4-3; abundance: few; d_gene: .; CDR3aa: CASSHGLEAFF; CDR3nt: TGCGCCAGCAGCCATGGGCTTGAAGCTTTCTTT
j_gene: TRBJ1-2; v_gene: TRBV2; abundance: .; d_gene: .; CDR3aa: CASRDPTGYGYTF; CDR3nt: TGTGCCAGCAGAGACCCAACGGGGTATGGCTACACCTTC
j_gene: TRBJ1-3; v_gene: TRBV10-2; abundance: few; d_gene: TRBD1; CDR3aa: CASSDRGSGNTIYF; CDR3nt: TGCGCCAGCAGTGACAGGGGGTCTGGAAACACCATATATTTT
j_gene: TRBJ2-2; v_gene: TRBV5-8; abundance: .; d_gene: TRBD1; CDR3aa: CASSVRTGSTGELFF; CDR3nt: TGTGCCAGCAGCGTAAGGACAGGGTCTACCGGGGAGCTGTTTTTT
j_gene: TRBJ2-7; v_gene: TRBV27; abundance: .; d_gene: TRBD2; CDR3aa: CASRRGGGTYEQYF; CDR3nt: TGTGCCAGCAGGCGGGGCGGGGGGACCTACGAGCAGTACTTC
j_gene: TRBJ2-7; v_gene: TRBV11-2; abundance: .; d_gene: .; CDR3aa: CASSLGGLEQYF; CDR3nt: TGTGCCAGCAGCTTAGGAGGGTTAGAGCAGTACTTC
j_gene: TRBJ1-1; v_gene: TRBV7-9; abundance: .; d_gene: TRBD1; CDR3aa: CASSLVPGQGHGDTEAFF; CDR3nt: TGTGCCAGCAGCTTAGTCCCAGGACAGGGTCACGGGGACACTGAAGCTTTCTTT
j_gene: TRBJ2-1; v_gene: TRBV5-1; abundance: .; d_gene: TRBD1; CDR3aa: CASSFDEGAVSYNEQFF; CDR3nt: TGCGCCAGCAGCTTCGATGAGGGGGCGGTTTCCTACAATGAGCAGTTCTTC
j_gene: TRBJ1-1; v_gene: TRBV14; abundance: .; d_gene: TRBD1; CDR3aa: CASSQSTGSLTEAFF; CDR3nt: TGTGCCAGCAGCCAATCGACAGGGTCTCTTACTGAAGCTTTCTTT
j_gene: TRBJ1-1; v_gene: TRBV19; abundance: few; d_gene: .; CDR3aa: CASSAPGMNTEAFF; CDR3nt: TGTGCCAGTAGCGCCCCAGGGATGAACACTGAAGCTTTCTTT